This T cell receptor beta chain was captured in a study of blood T cell repertoires in COVID-19. On the study more broadly: Sites in the United States, Italy and Spain provided acute and convalescent COVID-19 samples.

The repertoire was sequenced with immunoSEQ multiplex PCR; TCRdb's copy has only in-frame clones and lacks some. The data show about 91,000 clones, 80% to 90% seen once. The V and J ends lost 6 bases and 3 bases respectively, with 17 bases between them. Looked up from germline, CDR1 is SNHLY and CDR2 is FYNNEI. CDR3 length: 15 residues. The sample holds a few counts of this clone. This TCR was recovered from a woman between 65 and 79 years old with acute or convalescent COVID-19. The rearrangement joins TRBV2 to TRBJ1-2; TRBD1 might be the D (5 bases). The sequenced sample was peripheral blood. The CDR3 here is CASSQIGGRDYGYTF. The CDR3 bases are TGTGCCAGCAGCCAGATTGGCGGCAGGGACTATGGCTACACCTTC.